This T cell receptor beta chain was captured by sequencing in a study of tumor-infiltrating lymphocytes in localized non-small cell lung cancer. Study-wide background: Some samples were collected after neoadjuvant chemotherapy; smokers, never-smokers and several histologies were included.

Study results and limitations: Higher tumor T cell infiltration than in uninvolved lung was supported by TCRbeta sequencing.

As for this clone: Its antigen is still unknown.

The CDR3 is 12 amino acids. The V end lost 4 bases, the J end lost 11 bases, and 12 bases lay between the germline ends. The germline gives CDR1 SGHTA, CDR2 FQGNSA. TCRdb keeps only in-frame clones here, not all; method: immunoSEQ multiplex PCR. The data hold roughly 5,800 clones, with roughly 70% observed a single time. V is TRBV7-2 and J is TRBJ2-4; D not certain. This receptor was identified in a human donor with non-small cell lung cancer. The specimen was uninvolved lung tissue not adjacent to the tumor. CDR3 DNA sequence: TGTGCCAGCAGCTCAGAGGCCACAGTTCAGTACTTC. Translated, it gives CASSSEATVQYF.